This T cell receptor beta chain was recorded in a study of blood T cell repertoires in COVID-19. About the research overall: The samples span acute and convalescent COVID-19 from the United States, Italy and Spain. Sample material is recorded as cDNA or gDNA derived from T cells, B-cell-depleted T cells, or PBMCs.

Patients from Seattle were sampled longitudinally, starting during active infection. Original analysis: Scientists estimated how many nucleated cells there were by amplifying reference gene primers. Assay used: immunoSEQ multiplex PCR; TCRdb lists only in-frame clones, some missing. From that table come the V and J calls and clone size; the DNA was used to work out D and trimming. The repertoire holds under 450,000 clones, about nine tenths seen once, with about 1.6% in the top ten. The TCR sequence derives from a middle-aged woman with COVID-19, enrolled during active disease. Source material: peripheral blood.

CDR3 bases: TGTGCCAGCACTGGTCTAGCGGGAGAGGTGAGATTCTTC. It yields the protein CASTGLAGEVRFF. V usage is TRBV2 and J usage is TRBJ2-1; 10 bases fit TRBD2. Germline V gene lookup returns CDR1 SNHLY and CDR2 FYNNEI. V trimming: 7 bases; J trimming: 16 bases; junction bases outside the gene matches: 13. The CDR3 runs 13 residues.